The entry that follows covers one T cell receptor beta chain sequence. There are 15 residues in the CDR3. V dropped 3 bases and J dropped 1 base, with 13 bases sitting between them. Germline CDR1 MNHEY, CDR2 SMNVEV (reference sequence). Sequencing was performed with immunoSEQ multiplex PCR; in TCRdb, only in-frame clones are kept and a portion is missing. Of roughly 570,000 clones in the sample, approximately 91% were seen once. This record belongs to a study of blood T cell repertoires in COVID-19. As for the study in general: The analysed material was cDNA or gDNA that came from T cells, B-cell-depleted T cells, or PBMCs.

Patients in Seattle were enrolled during active infection, then followed longitudinally. This rearrangement joins TRBV27 to TRBJ2-7; possible D gene TRBD2, 5 bases. The sequenced sample consisted of peripheral blood. This clonotype was obtained from a woman in her fifties or sixties with COVID-19, enrolled during active disease. In nucleotides, the CDR3 is TGTGCCAGCAGTTTCCGAGCGGTACGGTCCTACGAGCAGTACTTC. Translating it yields CASSFRAVRSYEQYF.